Reported below is one T cell receptor beta chain. Assay used: immunoSEQ multiplex PCR; TCRdb lists only in-frame clones, some missing. Of 29,000 or so clones in the sample, 70% to 90% are singletons; the top ten hold roughly 11%. The sample originates from a study of graft-versus-host responses after intestinal transplantation. The length of the CDR3 is 13 residues. V gave up 3 bases and J gave up 4 bases, with 7 bases separating them. CDR1 is KGHSH, CDR2 LQKENI, per germline. The sample was PBMCs, taken roughly 68 weeks after intestinal transplantation. The genes are TRBV18 and TRBJ1-5; unclear D gene. The TCR originated in a human patient who received an intestinal transplant, so some T cells may come from the graft donor. The CDR3 nucleotides are TGTGCCAGCTCACCGAATTTAAATCAGCCCCAGCATTTT. Translation gives CASSPNLNQPQHF.